Listed below are T cell receptor beta chains from one sample, sequenced in a study of response to subunit inactivated influenza vaccine. TCRdb re-analysed the RT-PCR reads in MiXCR, keeping a single row per CDR3 protein. The profile shows roughly 620,000 distinct CDR3 sequences, approximately 10% of them singletons. The same data also contributed to another study, on T cells expressing NK-cell markers.

The sequences come from PBMCs from blood, collected on the day of vaccination. The receptors come from a man aged 45-65 years who received an inactivated influenza vaccine. CDR3s include the opening cysteine and the closing phenylalanine or tryptophan. The D gene is left open where the match is weak.

v_call | d_call | cdr3_aa
TRBV12-3/TRBV12-4 | TRBD1 | CASSLQTGPDTQYF
TRBV4-2 | - | CASSQAPNTDTQYF
TRBV15 | - | CATSRMGADTQYF
TRBV5-1 | - | CASHGEETQYF
TRBV14 | - | CAGSQDPAAAETPSTYEQYF
TRBV19 | - | CASSMVGRYTDTQYF
TRBV12-3/TRBV12-4 | - | CASSQMGGNSPLHF
TRBV6-1 | TRBD2 | CASGQVGGGGKNIQYF
TRBV7-2 | - | CASSLSIAIHEQYF
TRBV3-1 | - | CASSLLNPGSNNSPLHF
TRBV16 | TRBD1 | CASSQSFQGASGYTF
TRBV20-1 | TRBD2 | CSARGGTSGNEQYF
TRBV3-1 | TRBD1 | CASSPRQGDLETQYF
TRBV6-5 | TRBD1 | CASARTGYGYTF
TRBV11-2 | - | CASSLVGSSTDTQYF
TRBV6-1 | TRBD1 | CASSPRTGSGANVLTF
TRBV5-6 | - | CASSPGDSRWNEQFF
TRBV4-1 | TRBD1 | CASSHAPTGSELSSGNTIYF
TRBV3-1 | TRBD2 | CASSSAGDTDTQYF
TRBV27 | - | CASSLLALHRYTDTQYF
TRBV7-2 | - | CASSFATGFNTGELFF
TRBV15 | - | CATSRYRRLETQYF
TRBV5-1 | TRBD1 | CAGSLDRVEETQYF
TRBV5-1 | - | CASSLTGSGFGGYTF
TRBV5-5 | TRBD1 | CASSQDRVHYNEQFF
TRBV12-3/TRBV12-4 | - | CASSADGHYEQYF
TRBV5-1 | - | CASRAGRNTEAFF
TRBV7-8 | TRBD2 | CASSPRLAGSSYNEQFF
TRBV7-2 | - | CASSLVGGKETQYF
TRBV27 | - | CASNQRGNQPQHF
TRBV5-6 | - | CASSSPAGFSYNEQFF
TRBV5-6 | TRBD2 | CASSRRGGRDTQYF
TRBV20-1 | - | CSATGLTGNGYTF
TRBV9 | - | CASSVAMNTEAFF
TRBV11-2 | - | CASSLGGRGSSYEQYF
TRBV5-5 | - | CASSLVGGEEQFF
TRBV12-3/TRBV12-4 | - | CASSSTRNTEAFF
TRBV19 | - | CASSIVGGVTGELFF
TRBV11-2 | TRBD2 | CASSRFVQRGGTDTQYF
TRBV28 | - | CASNNWETQYF
TRBV4-3 | TRBD2 | CASSRTGTRSYEQYF
TRBV2 | - | CASKGQSSYNEQFF